The next 31 T cell receptor beta chains were all read from a single sample in a study of Graves' ophthalmopathy and Graves' hyperthyroidism. Amplified TCR beta CDR3 regions were obtained using RNA transcripts as template. Investigators did first-round RT-PCR with HTBI primers, then second-round multiplex PCR. TCRdb processed the multiplex PCR reads anew with MiXCR; each CDR3 protein has one entry. The sample lists approximately 45,000 distinct CDR3 sequences, 50% seen once, with 20% to 25% in the top ten. Material for sequencing was peripheral blood. The receptor set was obtained from an adult man with Graves' ophthalmopathy.

This clonotype was seen repeatedly, ten times or more. The chain joins TRBV5-1 to TRBJ2-5; either TRBD1 or TRBD2 may fit D (6 bases each). This CDR3 has 14 amino acids. Germline values: CDR1 SGHRS, CDR2 YFSETQ. Trimming removed 6 bases at V and 4 bases at J, with 16 bases between. Here the CDR3 reads CASTGGLDRETQYF. As DNA, the CDR3 is TGCGCCAGCACCGGGGGCCTCGACCGAGAGACCCAGTACTTC.

Comments on this clonotype: Germline is not matched at one junction end, which may reflect a read error. This sequence joins TRBV7-6 and TRBJ2-7; TRBD1 matches at 9 bases. The CDR3 has 13 residues. Germline CDR1 is SGHVS and CDR2 is FNYEAQ. CDR3 sequence reads: CASSLAMGQGVMF. The CDR3 DNA is TGTGCCAGCAGCTTAGCGATGGGACAGGGAGTAATGTTC.

Details on this clonotype: In this CDR3 the conserved last residue, phenylalanine or tryptophan, is missing, so a read error is likely. This chain uses TRBV7-9 with TRBJ2-1, with 7 bases lining up with TRBD2. CDR3 size: 18 residues. Germline V CDR1 and CDR2: SEHNR, FQNEAQ (reference sequence). V shed 5 bases, J shed 0 bases, and the junction held 13 bases outside the gene matches. CDR3: CASSRGGGVPPSYNEQFS. The CDR3 region has the DNA TGTGCCAGCAGCCGTGGTGGGGGGGTACCCCCCTCCTACAATGAGCAGTTCTCC.

This clonotype was counted ten times or more. The CDR3 bases are TGTGCCAGCAGTTTGCAGGGAGAAGAAAAACTGTTTTTT. This codes for CASSLQGEEKLFF. The chain has TRBV6-6 and TRBJ1-4; weak D call: TRBD1 (5 bases). The germline V and J ends were trimmed by 4 bases and 8 bases, with 11 bases remaining between them. The CDR3 has 13 amino acids. Germline V gene data show CDR1 as MNHNY and CDR2 as SVGAGI (reference sequence).

This clonotype appeared many times. V and J are TRBV6-1 and TRBJ2-3; D call uncertain. Germline CDR1 reads MNHNS; CDR2 reads SASEGT. V lost 6 bases and J lost 0, with 10 bases in between. This CDR3 is 14 amino acids long. Here the CDR3 reads CASRTYTSTDTQYF. In DNA, the CDR3 is TGTGCCAGCAGGACCTATACTAGCACAGATACGCAGTATTTT.

This chain uses TRBV2 with TRBJ2-1; D is unclear. V shed 6 bases and J shed 4 bases, with 13 bases lying between them. The CDR3 runs 14 residues. Germline V lookup: CDR1 SNHLY, CDR2 FYNNEI. CDR3 nucleotide sequence: TGTGCCAGCAGCGCTCTGAACCCTTACAATGAGCAGTTCTTC. It encodes CASSALNPYNEQFF. Drawing the rest from reference TRBV2 and TRBJ2-1, the complete variable domain is EPEVTQTPSHQVTQMGQEVILRCVPISNHLYFYWYRQILGQKVEFLVSFYNNEISEKSEIFDDQFSVERPDGSNFTLKIRSTKLEDSAMYFCASSALNPYNEQFFGPGTRLTVL.

The chain is built from TRBV7-2 and TRBJ2-7, with 8 nucleotides matching TRBD2. Germline assignment: CDR1 SGHTA and CDR2 FQGNSA. The trim removed 0 bases at V and 3 bases at J, leaving 10 bases unmatched. The CDR3 runs 17 residues. CDR3 amino acids: CASSLAASGLIIYEQYF. The CDR3 coding sequence is TGTGCCAGCAGCTTAGCCGCTAGCGGGCTTATCATCTACGAGCAGTACTTC.

The chain combines TRBV4-2 with TRBJ1-5; D gene ambiguous. From germline, CDR1 is LGHNA and CDR2 YNFKEQ. The germline V and J ends were trimmed by 2 bases and 5 bases, with 10 bases remaining between them. The CDR3 contains 14 residues. The CDR3 nucleotides are TGTGCCAGCAGCCAAAAGGAGGTCCATCAGCCCCAGCATTTT. Its translation is CASSQKEVHQPQHF.

This clonotype was recorded many times. This chain links TRBV7-6 with TRBJ1-3; 9 nucleotides line up with TRBD1. Germline-derived CDR1 and CDR2 are SGHVS and FNYEAQ. The CDR3 runs to 15 residues. V shed 3 bases and J 2 bases; nucleotides not matched to a gene: 2. CDR3 coding DNA: TGTGCCAGCAGCTTCCGACAGGGGGCTGGAAACACCATATATTTT. It yields the protein CASSFRQGAGNTIYF.

This clonotype qualifies as medium-sized. The chain employs TRBV19 and TRBJ2-7; D unresolved. Trimming left V 2 bases short and J 5 bases short, with 4 bases between. The CDR3 sequence is 11 residues long. Germline CDR1 is LNHDA and CDR2 is SQIVND (reference sequence). The CDR3 nucleotides are TGTGCCAGTAGTATACAAAACGAGCAGTACTTC. Translating gives CASSIQNEQYF.

This clonotype showed up many times. The V and J genes are TRBV6-1 and TRBJ1-1; the D is unclear. CDR1 and CDR2 from the germline V gene are MNHNS and SASEGT. Trimming took off 6 bases at V and 11 bases at J, with 16 bases between the two ends. The CDR3 is 12 residues long. CDR3 sequence: CASSRGEPAAFF. In nucleotides, the CDR3 is TGTGCCAGCAGCCGGGGAGAGCCGGCCGCTTTCTTT.

The chain couples TRBV7-2 to TRBJ2-1; D uncertain. The V gene's germline CDR1 is SGHTA and CDR2 FQGNSA. This CDR3 is 15 amino acids long. The V end lost 7 bases, the J end lost 4 bases, and 17 bases lay between the germline ends. The CDR3 spells CASTKDHDGYNEQFF. As DNA, the CDR3 is TGTGCCAGCACCAAAGACCATGACGGTTACAATGAGCAGTTCTTC.

The chain combines TRBV20-1 with TRBJ1-1; D might be TRBD1 (6 bases). Germline V gene lookup returns CDR1 DFQATT and CDR2 SNEGSKA (reference sequence). V dropped 3 bases and J dropped 4 bases, with 9 bases sitting between them. CDR3 length: 12 residues. The CDR3 region is CSASHRATEAFF. The CDR3, as DNA: TGCAGTGCTAGCCACAGGGCCACTGAAGCTTTCTTT.

The CDR3 sequence: CASSIIPTGELFF. DNA for the CDR3: TGTGCCAGTAGTATTATCCCGACCGGGGAGCTGTTTTTT. The rearrangement joins TRBV19 to TRBJ2-2, with D uncertain. The CDR3 has 13 residues. Germline values: CDR1 LNHDA, CDR2 SQIVND (reference sequence). V lost 3 bases and J 5 bases, leaving 7 bases between the germline ends.

This chain joins TRBV20-1 and TRBJ2-1; D not certain. The V end was cut by 1 base, the J end by 5 bases, with 6 bases between. CDR1 and CDR2 (germline): DFQATT, SNEGSKA (reference sequence). There are 12 residues in the CDR3. The CDR3 loop is CSARVLNNEQFF. The CDR3 region has the DNA TGCAGTGCTAGAGTACTTAACAATGAGCAGTTCTTC.

The chain joins TRBV6-5 to TRBJ2-7, with 8 bases identical to TRBD1. Trimming cost V 4 bases and J 1 base; bases outside gene matches: 6. This CDR3 has 15 amino acids. Germline CDR1 is MNHEY and CDR2 is SVGAGI. For the CDR3, the DNA is TGTGCCAGCAGTTTTACCCAGGGGGCATCCTACGAGCAGTACTTC. Translation gives CASSFTQGASYEQYF.

About this clonotype itself: One junction end disagrees with the germline gene, perhaps due to a read error. The V gene is TRBV7-2, the J gene TRBJ2-3, with 9 nucleotides matching TRBD2. The CDR3 spans 16 residues. Germline loops: CDR1 SGHTA, CDR2 FQGNSA. This chain's CDR3 is CASGRRAGGHTGTQYF. CDR3 in DNA: TGTGCCAGCGGCCGGAGAGCGGGGGGACACACAGGTACGCAGTATTTT.

This sequence joins TRBV7-9 and TRBJ2-5; no firm D call. The germline CDR1 and CDR2 sequences are SEHNR and FQNEAQ (reference sequence). V was clipped by 5 bases and J by 1 base, with 8 bases between them. The CDR3 consists of 13 residues. CDR3 amino acids: CASSNELQETQYF. CDR3 nucleotide sequence: TGTGCCAGCAGCAACGAGCTCCAAGAGACCCAGTACTTC.

The rearrangement links TRBV20-1 to TRBJ2-2; 9 nucleotides match TRBD2. The CDR3 is made up of 15 amino acids. Unmatched junction bases numbered 7, after V lost 4 bases and J lost 4 bases. The germline V gene encodes CDR1 DFQATT and CDR2 SNEGSKA (reference sequence). The CDR3 is CSAKLAGAATGELFF. CDR3 sequence (DNA): TGCAGTGCTAAGTTAGCGGGAGCTGCCACCGGGGAGCTGTTTTTT.

The rearrangement links TRBV3-1 to TRBJ2-2; 7 nucleotides line up with TRBD1. The germline V gene encodes CDR1 LGHDT and CDR2 YNNKEL (reference sequence). This CDR3 comprises 16 residues. The junction had 8 bases not matched to a gene; V was cut back by 2 bases and J by 5 bases. Written as DNA, the CDR3 is TGTGCCAGCAGCCAACCCACAGGGGTCGGTACCGGGGAGCTGTTTTTT. Protein: CASSQPTGVGTGELFF.

The rearrangement links TRBV20-1 to TRBJ1-5, with D unresolved. There are 13 residues in the CDR3. The V and J ends lost 1 base and 3 bases respectively, with 7 bases between them. Germline V lookup: CDR1 DFQATT, CDR2 SNEGSKA (reference sequence). The CDR3 DNA reads as TGCAGTGCTAGAGCTCAGTTCAATCAGCCCCAGCATTTT. It codes for CSARAQFNQPQHF.

Note on this clonotype: As the CDR3 is not closed by the conserved phenylalanine or tryptophan, this likely results from a read error. The DNA is left out, because the CDR3 cannot be placed on it with certainty; the CDR3 is given as TCRdb lists it. The chain recombines TRBV5-4 with TRBJ2-1. The germline V gene has CDR1 SGHNT and CDR2 YYREEE (reference sequence). The CDR3 length equals 12 residues, ends included. Here the CDR3 reads CASNIRFNEQLC.

This clonotype was counted at least ten times. The V call is TRBV12-3 or TRBV12-4, the J call TRBJ1-1, with D perhaps matching TRBD1 (5 bases). The length of the CDR3 is 15 residues. V was clipped by 3 bases and J by 4 bases, with 15 bases between them. This chain's CDR3 is CASSFPHQGPTEAFF. The CDR3 DNA follows: TGTGCCAGCAGTTTTCCCCACCAGGGACCCACTGAAGCTTTCTTT.

The chain joins TRBV20-1 to TRBJ2-1; 8 bases are a match to TRBD1. The CDR3 length is 14 residues. Unmatched junction bases numbered 7, after V lost 6 bases and J lost 3 bases. Germline CDR1 reads DFQATT; CDR2 reads SNEGSKA (reference sequence). The CDR3 nucleotides are TGCAGTGCAAAGCCGGGACAGGACTACAATGAGCAGTTCTTC. Its translation is CSAKPGQDYNEQFF.

This rearrangement joins TRBV9 to TRBJ2-1; TRBD2 might be the D (6 bases). Deletions cut 4 bases from V and 8 bases from J, with 22 bases between. The CDR3 has 16 amino acids. Germline V gene data show CDR1 as SGDLS and CDR2 as YYNGEE. Here the CDR3 reads CASSRRATQLADEQFF. The CDR3 region has the DNA TGTGCCAGCAGCCGTCGCGCCACTCAACTAGCAGATGAGCAGTTCTTC.

In its sample, this clonotype was seen a few times. The rearrangement joins TRBV11-2 to TRBJ2-1; TRBD2 agrees at 9 bases. The V and J ends lost 2 bases and 6 bases, in that order; junction bases with no gene match: 2. CDR3 length: 14 residues. CDR1 is SGHAT and CDR2 is FQNNGV in the germline V gene. The CDR3 loop reads CASSLNSGSNEQFF. For the CDR3, the DNA is TGTGCCAGCAGCTTAAATAGCGGGAGCAATGAGCAGTTCTTC. The full variable domain, rest sourced from reference TRBV11-2 and TRBJ2-1, is EAGVAQSPRYKIIEKRQSVAFWCNPISGHATLYWYQQILGQGPKLLIQFQNNGVVDDSQLPKDRFSAERLKGVDSTLKIQPAKLEDSAVYLCASSLNSGSNEQFFGPGTRLTVL.

This clonotype was seen repeatedly, ten times or more. The gene calls are TRBV11-2 and TRBJ1-1; the match to TRBD1 covers 8 bases. Germline CDR1 is SGHAT and CDR2 is FQNNGV. The ends lost 1 base at V and 6 bases at J; junction bases unmatched: 7. The CDR3 runs 15 residues. CDR3 bases: TGTGCCAGCAGCTTAGCCGCAGGGGGCGGGGCTGAAGCTTTCTTT. This encodes CASSLAAGGGAEAFF.

The genes are TRBV7-3 and TRBJ2-7; D perhaps matches TRBD1 (6 bases). In germline, CDR1 is SGHTA, CDR2 FQGTGA. The CDR3 has 14 residues. V lost 5 bases to trimming and J lost 7 bases, with 18 bases between them. The CDR3 is CASSAFTGNREQYF. CDR3 nucleotide sequence: TGTGCCAGCAGCGCGTTCACAGGGAATCGGGAGCAGTACTTC. The variable domain in full, completed from reference TRBV7-3 and TRBJ2-7, reads GAGVSQTPSNKVTEKGKYVELRCDPISGHTALYWYRQSLGQGPEFLIYFQGTGAADDSGLPNDRFFAVRPEGSVSTLKIQRTERGDSAVYLCASSAFTGNREQYFGPGTRLTVT.

V and J are TRBV7-3 and TRBJ1-2; weak D call: TRBD1 (5 bases). The germline gives CDR1 SGHTA, CDR2 FQGTGA. CDR3 length: 13 amino acids. V lost 2 bases and J lost 6, with 10 bases in between. This CDR3 reads CASSLVGEDGYTF. CDR3 DNA: TGTGCCAGCAGCTTAGTGGGGGAAGATGGCTACACCTTC.

This clonotype was detected many times. The rearrangement uses TRBV6-1 and TRBJ1-4, with a tentative D call TRBD1 (5 bases). The CDR3 loop spans 16 amino acids. The germline CDR1 and CDR2 sequences are MNHNS and SASEGT. Trimming pared 2 bases from V and 5 bases from J, leaving 15 bases between. CDR3 coding DNA: TGTGCCAGCAGTGAAATTGGAGGGGCGGAAAATGAAAAACTGTTTTTT. Residues: CASSEIGGAENEKLFF.

The chain links TRBV7-3 to TRBJ2-2; TRBD1 matches 7 bases. Germline CDR1 is SGHTA and CDR2 is FQGTGA. J gave up 2 bases and V 5 bases, and 20 bases lay outside the gene matches. The CDR3 extends over 20 amino acids. As DNA, the CDR3 is TGTGCCAGCAGCATGGACAGGAACTATAATTCACCCCTCAACACCGGGGAGCTGTTTTTT. Its translation: CASSMDRNYNSPLNTGELFF.